This TCR beta chain is drawn from a study of blood T cell repertoires in COVID-19. Across the study: Italy, Spain and the United States were the sources of the convalescent and acute COVID-19 samples. T cells, B-cell-depleted T cells, or PBMCs provided the cDNA or gDNA that served as material.

The V end was cut by 3 bases, the J end by 4 bases, with 16 bases between. CDR1 is SGDLS and CDR2 is YYNGEE in the germline V gene. There are 15 residues in the CDR3. The authors' processing: Counts of nucleated cells, estimated from reference gene primer amplification, were obtained. Generated by immunoSEQ multiplex PCR, the TCRdb table keeps only in-frame clones and is missing some. For V, J and clone size, that table is used; D and trimming come from the DNA. The profile shows approximately 100,000 clones, around 90% of them singletons. The sequence derives from a woman aged 60 to 75 with acute or convalescent COVID-19. Specimen: peripheral blood. This chain uses TRBV9 with TRBJ1-2, with a tentative D call TRBD1 (5 bases). DNA of the CDR3: TGTGCCAGCAGCGCCGGGGCGGAGGGGTCCTATGGCTACACCTTC. It translates to CASSAGAEGSYGYTF.